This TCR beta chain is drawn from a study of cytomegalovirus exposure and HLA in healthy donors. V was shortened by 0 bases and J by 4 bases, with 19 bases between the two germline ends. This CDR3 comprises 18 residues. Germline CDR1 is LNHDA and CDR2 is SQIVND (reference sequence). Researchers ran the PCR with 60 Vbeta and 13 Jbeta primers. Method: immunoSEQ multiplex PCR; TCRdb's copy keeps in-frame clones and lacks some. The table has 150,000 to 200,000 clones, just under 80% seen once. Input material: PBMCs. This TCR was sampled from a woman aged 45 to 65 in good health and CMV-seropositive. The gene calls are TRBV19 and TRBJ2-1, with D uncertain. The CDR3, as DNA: TGTGCCAGTAGTATAGATCTAAGGAGAACCGGGTGGTACAATGAGCAGTTCTTC. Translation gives CASSIDLRRTGWYNEQFF.